What follows are 22 T cell receptor beta chains derived from one specimen sequenced in a study of chemoradiotherapy in HPV16-positive cancers. Sequenced by immunoSEQ multiplex PCR; TCRdb stores in-frame clones only, minus some. The sample records approximately 11,000 clones, around 87% being singletons. Sampling was carried out from a patient who underwent chemoradiotherapy. These receptors originate from a human donor with HPV-associated anogenital cancer.

A word on this clone: This specimen includes other DNA sequences encoding the same CDR3. The chain couples TRBV9 to TRBJ1-1; D is undetermined. Germline-derived CDR1 and CDR2 are SGDLS and YYNGEE. This CDR3 region has 15 residues. Trimming left V 0 bases short and J 1 base short, with 10 bases between. CDR3 region: CASSVGSLGNTEAFF. Written as DNA, the CDR3 is TGTGCCAGCAGCGTAGGATCCCTGGGGAACACTGAAGCTTTCTTT.

The chain uses TRBV7-2 and TRBJ1-4, with D tentatively TRBD1 (5 bases). Germline V gives CDR1 SGHTA, CDR2 FQGNSA. The V gene lost 4 bases and the J gene lost 7 bases, with 22 bases spanning the gap. The CDR3 spans 17 residues. The CDR3 bases are TGTGCCAGCAGCTCTGGGACCCGGGGCTTAATGGGTGAAAAACTGTTTTTT. Its protein product is CASSSGTRGLMGEKLFF.

This clone has more than one count but fewer than ten. The chain carries TRBV19 and TRBJ2-2; no clear D. The germline V gene has CDR1 LNHDA and CDR2 SQIVND (reference sequence). The V end lost 8 bases, the J end lost 1 base, and 17 bases lay between the germline ends. The CDR3 loop spans 16 amino acids. Here the CDR3 reads CASGEAVQWNTGELFF. CDR3 DNA: TGTGCCAGTGGCGAAGCAGTCCAATGGAACACCGGGGAGCTGTTTTTT.

This chain joins TRBV7-2 and TRBJ2-1, with a possible D match to TRBD1 (5 bases). The V end lost 5 bases, the J end lost 9 bases, and 20 bases lay between the germline ends. CDR1 and CDR2 from the germline V gene are SGHTA and FQGNSA. The CDR3 is made up of 15 amino acids. This CDR3 is CASSLRVTDQGEQFF. CDR3 in DNA: TGTGCCAGCAGCCTTAGGGTTACAGACCAGGGTGAGCAGTTCTTC.

The V gene is TRBV4-1, the J gene TRBJ2-7; 8 positions agree with TRBD1. CDR1 and CDR2 (germline): MGHRA, YSYEKL. The CDR3 consists of 16 residues. The junction had 7 bases not matched to a gene; V was cut back by 1 base and J by 2 bases. DNA for the CDR3: TGCGCCAGCAGCCAAGGCCCGGACAGGGCGACCTACGAGCAGTACTTC. This sequence encodes CASSQGPDRATYEQYF.

This sequence joins TRBV19 and TRBJ1-2; D is unclear. Germline V gives CDR1 LNHDA, CDR2 SQIVND (reference sequence). Trimming took off 7 bases at V and 3 bases at J, with 6 bases between the two ends. The CDR3 is 11 residues long. In nucleotides, the CDR3 is TGTGCCAGTAAGTTCCACTATGGCTACACCTTC. Translated: CASKFHYGYTF.

In its sample, this clone was seen once. The V gene is TRBV11-2, the J gene TRBJ1-5; D is perhaps TRBD1 (6 bases). CDR1 and CDR2 from the germline V gene are SGHAT and FQNNGV. The CDR3 runs 15 residues. V was trimmed by 2 bases and J by 4 bases, leaving 12 bases between them. The CDR3 DNA reads as TGTGCCAGCAGCTTATATGGCAGGGGTAATCAGCCCCAGCATTTT. Protein sequence: CASSLYGRGNQPQHF. The full variable domain, completed using reference TRBV11-2 and TRBJ1-5, is EAGVAQSPRYKIIEKRQSVAFWCNPISGHATLYWYQQILGQGPKLLIQFQNNGVVDDSQLPKDRFSAERLKGVDSTLKIQPAKLEDSAVYLCASSLYGRGNQPQHFGDGTRLSIL.

V gene TRBV11-3 combines with J gene TRBJ1-1; D is ambiguous. The CDR3 extends over 14 amino acids. V lost 1 base and J 0 bases, leaving 6 bases between the germline ends. Germline CDR1 SGHNT, CDR2 YENEEA. CDR3 sequence reads: CASSLGRVNTEAFF. Written as DNA, the CDR3 is TGTGCCAGCAGCTTAGGGCGGGTGAACACTGAAGCTTTCTTT.

This chain uses TRBV7-6 with TRBJ1-3; 8 bases line up with TRBD1. Germline-derived CDR1 and CDR2 are SGHVS and FNYEAQ. V lost 2 bases to trimming and J lost 1 base; unmatched junction nucleotides: 1. This CDR3 spans 15 amino acids. The CDR3 sequence is CASSLQGASGNTIYF. CDR3 nucleotide sequence: TGTGCCAGCAGCTTACAGGGGGCGTCTGGAAACACCATATATTTT. The variable domain in full, with the rest retrieved from reference TRBV7-6 and TRBJ1-3, is GAGVSQSPRYKVTKRGQDVALRCDPISGHVSLYWYRQALGQGPEFLTYFNYEAQQDKSGLPNDRFSAERPEGSISTLTIQRTEQRDSAMYRCASSLQGASGNTIYFGEGSWLTVV.

This chain joins TRBV5-1 and TRBJ2-1; 10 bases are shared with TRBD2. Per the germline V gene, CDR1 is SGHRS and CDR2 is YFSETQ. CDR3 size: 18 residues. The trim removed 0 bases at V and 0 bases at J, leaving 6 bases unmatched. The CDR3 nucleotides are TGCGCCAGCAGCTTGGGACTAGCGGGTTTCAGCTCCTACAATGAGCAGTTCTTC. Its translation: CASSLGLAGFSSYNEQFF.

This chain connects TRBV13 to TRBJ1-1; D call uncertain. Trimming removed 4 bases at V and 7 bases at J, with 13 bases between. CDR3 length equals 13 residues. Per germline, CDR1 PRHDT and CDR2 FYEKMQ (reference sequence). CDR3 coding DNA: TGTGCCAGCAGCTACGACCCCAAGGATGAAGCTTTCTTT. Translation: CASSYDPKDEAFF.

The V and J genes are TRBV19 and TRBJ1-5, with D possibly matching TRBD1 (6 bases). CDR1 is LNHDA and CDR2 is SQIVND in the germline V gene (reference sequence). The CDR3 covers 14 residues. Trimming cost V 1 base and J 6 bases, with 10 bases left between them. The CDR3 sequence: CASSIVGGGQPQHF. Written as DNA, the CDR3 is TGTGCCAGTAGTATAGTAGGAGGGGGTCAGCCCCAGCATTTT.

The CDR3 nucleotides read TGCGCCAGCAGCTTGGGACAGGTGGTAGATACGCAGTATTTT. This translates into CASSLGQVVDTQYF. This chain connects TRBV5-1 to TRBJ2-3; D is perhaps TRBD1 (6 bases). The V gene's germline CDR1 is SGHRS and CDR2 YFSETQ. With 0 bases removed from V and 5 bases from J, the gap between germline ends came to 10 bases. The CDR3 is 14 residues long. Filled out from reference TRBV5-1 and TRBJ2-3, the complete variable domain reads KAGVTQTPRYLIKTRGQQVTLSCSPISGHRSVSWYQQTPGQGLQFLFEYFSETQRNKGNFPGRFSGRQFSNSRSEMNVSTLELGDSALYLCASSLGQVVDTQYFGPGTRLTVL.

The genes are TRBV5-4 and TRBJ2-5; D call uncertain. The CDR3 spans 11 residues. CDR1 is SGHNT, CDR2 YYREEE, per germline (reference sequence). V lost 2 bases and J lost 3, with 2 bases in between. CDR3 protein: CASSLKETQYF. CDR3 in DNA: TGTGCCAGCAGCTTAAAAGAGACCCAGTACTTC.

The gene calls are TRBV20-1 and TRBJ2-1; 8 bases are shared with TRBD2. This CDR3 has 11 amino acids. Germline lookup yields CDR1 DFQATT and CDR2 SNEGSKA (reference sequence). J gave up 8 bases and V 6 bases, and 3 bases lay outside the gene matches. The CDR3 region is CSAGGADEQFF. The CDR3 DNA follows: TGCAGTGCCGGGGGGGCCGATGAGCAGTTCTTC.

V is TRBV5-1 and J is TRBJ1-1; possible D gene TRBD1, 6 bases. Trimming stripped 0 bases from V and 4 bases from J, with 19 bases between. Germline V gene lookup returns CDR1 SGHRS and CDR2 YFSETQ. This CDR3 spans 17 amino acids. This CDR3 is CASSLGLQGVGVTEAFF. The DNA of the CDR3 is TGCGCCAGCAGCTTGGGGCTACAGGGAGTGGGTGTCACTGAAGCTTTCTTT.

The gene calls are TRBV11-2 and TRBJ2-7; TRBD2 matches 11 bases. The CDR3 spans 16 residues. Trimming took 4 bases from V and 0 from J; bases not matched to a gene: 5. The germline CDR1 and CDR2 sequences are SGHAT and FQNNGV. CDR3 in amino acids: CASSYTTSGSSYEQYF. Here the CDR3 DNA reads TGTGCCAGCAGCTATACCACTAGCGGGAGCTCCTACGAGCAGTACTTC.

This chain links TRBV6-1 with TRBJ2-4; TRBD1 agrees at 7 bases. The CDR3 has 18 amino acids. The V segment lost 2 bases and the J segment 2 bases; nucleotides outside the gene matches: 12. Germline V gives CDR1 MNHNS, CDR2 SASEGT. This CDR3 is CASSETRDSAPTKNIQYF. DNA of the CDR3: TGTGCCAGCAGTGAAACCCGGGACAGCGCCCCAACCAAAAACATTCAGTACTTC.

The chain links TRBV19 to TRBJ1-5, with D tentatively TRBD1 (6 bases). Germline CDR1 LNHDA, CDR2 SQIVND (reference sequence). V gave up 3 bases and J gave up 7 bases, with 10 bases separating them. The CDR3 sequence is 13 residues long. CDR3 region: CASSMVGGQPQHF. The CDR3 nucleotides read TGTGCCAGTAGTATGGTGGGGGGCCAGCCCCAGCATTTT.

The chain couples TRBV5-1 to TRBJ2-1; D is unresolved. V lost 1 base and J 3 bases, leaving 8 bases between the germline ends. CDR1 is SGHRS, CDR2 YFSETQ, per germline. The CDR3 length is 14 residues. CDR3 sequence reads: CASSLLSYYNEQFF. Written as DNA, the CDR3 is TGCGCCAGCAGCTTGTTATCCTACTACAATGAGCAGTTCTTC.

The V gene is TRBV5-1, the J gene TRBJ2-5; the D is unclear. Per the germline V gene, CDR1 is SGHRS and CDR2 is YFSETQ. Trimming shortened V by 4 bases and J by 0 bases, and 7 bases separated the two germline ends. The CDR3 loop spans 13 amino acids. The CDR3 nucleotides read TGCGCCAGCAGCGGCAGCCACCAAGAGACCCAGTACTTC. It specifies CASSGSHQETQYF.

J is TRBJ2-4 and V is TRBV6-4; no clear D gene. Trimming stripped 2 bases from V and 2 bases from J, with 10 bases between. CDR3 length equals 15 residues. The germline V gene encodes CDR1 MRHNA and CDR2 SNTAGT. The CDR3 spells CASSDDGVPKNIQYF. CDR3 nucleotides: TGTGCCAGCAGTGACGATGGGGTGCCCAAAAACATTCAGTACTTC.